This T cell receptor beta chain was documented in a study of T cell responses to AZD1222 COVID-19 vaccine. Clones were sequenced by immunoSEQ multiplex PCR, and TCRdb holds only the in-frame ones, with some missing. The table shows approximately 130,000 clones, with roughly 88% occurring only once. CDR1 is MNHNS and CDR2 is SASEGT in the germline V gene. With 3 bases removed from V and 5 bases from J, the gap between germline ends came to 14 bases. The CDR3 spans 14 residues. General study results and limits: Only five or six individuals given AZD1222 were seropositive at baseline. Unmutated variant regions are reportedly the target of nearly half of TCRs that are spike-specific.

Turning to this clone: Its cognate antigen is unknown.

The sequence was obtained from an adult in good health. This rearrangement joins TRBV6-1 to TRBJ2-7; perhaps TRBD1 as D (5 bases). The source material was peripheral blood, sampled on day 0 of AZD1222 vaccination. Written as DNA, the CDR3 is TGTGCCAGCAGTGAGATCCAGGGTAGAGACGAGCAGTACTTC. This codes for CASSEIQGRDEQYF.